Presented here are 25 T cell receptor beta chains from one specimen sequenced in a study of T cells expressing NK-cell markers. TCRdb derives one entry per CDR3 protein from the 5' RACE reads, leaving out DNA. This repertoire comprises about 430,000 distinct CDR3 sequences; its ten largest clones make up 1.4%. Material: blood T cells: a sorted CD56 or NKG2C T cell subset, CD4+ or CD8+ T cells, or bulk PBMC T cells (not recorded which). Source of these receptors: a woman between 45 and 60 years old in good health.

V and J are TRBV7-2 and TRBJ2-1. The germline gives CDR1 SGHTA, CDR2 FQGNSA. The CDR3 contains 15 residues. CDR3 protein: CASSLTASGYNEQFF.

The chain has TRBV18 and TRBJ2-2; the TRBD2 assignment by TCRdb is unverifiable without DNA. CDR1 is KGHSH, CDR2 LQKENI, per germline. This CDR3 spans 14 amino acids. The CDR3 spells CASSPKTSPGELFF.

The chain links TRBV18 to TRBJ2-1; TCRdb gives TRBD1 as the D gene, but with no DNA this cannot be confirmed. This CDR3 contains 13 residues. Looked up from germline, CDR1 is KGHSH and CDR2 is LQKENI. CDR3: CASSLKAEGAQFF.

The genes are TRBV29-1 and TRBJ2-1; TCRdb selects TRBD1, and the lack of DNA leaves this call unchecked. This CDR3 contains 14 residues. Germline V CDR1 and CDR2: SQVTM, ANQGSEA. This CDR3 reads CSVRGGAPGNEQFF.

V gene TRBV10-3 combines with J gene TRBJ2-1; as DNA is missing, the TRBD2 call by TCRdb cannot be tested. The germline CDR1 and CDR2 sequences are ENHRY and SYGVKD. CDR3 size: 16 residues. The CDR3 sequence is CAISEHQAGGPVEQFF.

The rearrangement uses TRBV15 and TRBJ2-1. Per the germline V gene, CDR1 is LNHNV and CDR2 is YYDKDF (reference sequence). The CDR3 is 15 residues long. The CDR3 is CATSRDGVFYNEQFF.

This rearrangement joins TRBV25-1 to TRBJ2-7; no DNA is available, so the TRBD1 call from TCRdb remains unchecked. This CDR3 is built from 13 residues. Germline CDR1 reads MGHDK; CDR2 reads SYGVNS. The CDR3 spells CASSVPTGNEQYF.

The J gene is TRBJ1-2, the V gene TRBV12-3 or TRBV12-4. The CDR3 runs to 12 residues. CDR3 sequence reads: CASNRGTSGYTF.

The V gene is TRBV27, the J gene TRBJ2-6. Germline V gene lookup returns CDR1 MNHEY and CDR2 SMNVEV (reference sequence). The CDR3 consists of 15 residues. The CDR3 reads CASRPEISGANVLTF.

The chain uses TRBV19 and TRBJ1-1; absent DNA, TCRdb's TRBD1 call cannot be checked. The germline CDR1 and CDR2 sequences are LNHDA and SQIVND (reference sequence). The CDR3 has 13 residues. The CDR3 reads CASQRTMNTEAFF.

V gene TRBV3-1 combines with J gene TRBJ1-1. CDR1 and CDR2 from the germline V gene are LGHDT and YNNKEL (reference sequence). The CDR3 loop spans 14 amino acids. CDR3 residues: CASSQDGAGAEAFF.

This chain joins TRBV15 and TRBJ1-1; there is no DNA to check the TCRdb D call of TRBD1. The V gene's germline CDR1 is LNHNV and CDR2 YYDKDF (reference sequence). The CDR3 is 13 residues long. The CDR3 here is CATHRGVNTEAFF.

J is TRBJ2-7 and V is TRBV5-1. Germline values: CDR1 SGHRS, CDR2 YFSETQ. CDR3 length equals 12 residues. The CDR3 sequence: CASSLDLHEQYF.

This chain links TRBV29-1 with TRBJ1-4; the TCRdb D gene call, TRBD1, has no DNA to confirm it. CDR1 is SQVTM and CDR2 is ANQGSEA in the germline V gene. The CDR3 spans 15 residues. The CDR3 reads CSVEGWGQGNEKLFF.

J is TRBJ2-1 and V is TRBV5-1; the D gene TCRdb calls, TRBD2, cannot be checked with no DNA. CDR1 is SGHRS and CDR2 is YFSETQ in the germline V gene. The CDR3 is 16 amino acids. The CDR3 reads CASSLAVAGGPGEQFF.

The chain combines TRBV7-9 with TRBJ1-1; absent DNA, TCRdb's TRBD1 call cannot be checked. CDR1 SEHNR and CDR2 FQNEAQ come from the germline V gene (reference sequence). This CDR3 region has 15 residues. This chain's CDR3 is CASSSVGQVGTEAFF.

V and J are TRBV25-1 and TRBJ2-1; the TRBD2 assignment by TCRdb is unverifiable without DNA. Germline V lookup: CDR1 MGHDK, CDR2 SYGVNS. This CDR3 region has 14 residues. The CDR3: CASSERWEGNEQFF.

The chain uses TRBV6-6 and TRBJ1-5. CDR1 MNHNY and CDR2 SVGAGI come from the germline V gene (reference sequence). This CDR3 comprises 11 residues. This CDR3 is CASSSSGPQHF.

The chain carries TRBV18 and TRBJ2-7; TCRdb's assignment of TRBD1 cannot be checked, as there is no DNA. Germline CDR1 is KGHSH and CDR2 is LQKENI. This CDR3 region has 15 residues. CDR3 protein: CASSPGTGEPYEQYF.

This chain uses TRBV3-1 with TRBJ2-7. The CDR3 contains 15 residues. CDR1 LGHDT and CDR2 YNNKEL come from the germline V gene (reference sequence). CDR3 sequence: CASSRDTHPSYEQYF.

The chain combines TRBV20-1 with TRBJ2-1; no DNA is available, so the TRBD2 call from TCRdb remains unchecked. Germline CDR1 DFQATT, CDR2 SNEGSKA (reference sequence). The CDR3 sequence is 19 residues long. The CDR3 sequence is CSARNPGLAGVRGYNEQFF.

This chain connects TRBV19 to TRBJ1-3. Germline assignment: CDR1 LNHDA and CDR2 SQIVND (reference sequence). The CDR3 has 15 amino acids. This chain's CDR3 is CASSRFENTGNTIYF.

The J gene is TRBJ2-2, the V gene TRBV6-6; without DNA, the TCRdb call of TRBD1 cannot be checked. The CDR3 sequence is 14 residues long. CDR1 is MNHNY, CDR2 SVGAGI, per germline (reference sequence). CDR3 amino acids: CASQTGTGTGELFF.

The chain is built from TRBV12-3 or TRBV12-4 and TRBJ1-5. This CDR3 spans 15 amino acids. The CDR3 spells CASSLRSSGNQPQHF.

This chain links TRBV6-2 or TRBV6-3 with TRBJ2-2; as DNA is missing, the TRBD1 call by TCRdb cannot be tested. This CDR3 spans 15 amino acids. Germline V gene lookup returns CDR1 MNHEY and CDR2 SVGEGT. Here the CDR3 reads CASSFRQGGAGELFF.